Below, 27 T cell receptor beta chains from the same sample are listed, as sequenced in a study of regulatory T cells in long-lasting Graves disease. As for time point: newly diagnosed GD, antithyroid drugs for less than 3 months. PBMC-derived RNA was used for the TCR library. Building of the TCR beta libraries involved iRepertoire HTBI primers and Arm-PCR of CDR3 regions. Using its own MiXCR run on the multiplex PCR reads, TCRdb lists one record per CDR3 protein. The sample has hundreds of thousands of distinct CDR3 sequences; around 15% are singletons. The sample consisted of peripheral blood mononuclear cells (PBMCs), taken at new diagnosis, from a patient treated with antithyroid drugs. All receptors come from a female donor with Graves disease.

This clonotype was counted at least ten times. The CDR3 nucleotides read TGCAGTGCTAGATCATTGGACAGGGGAGACGACTATGGCTACACCTTC. This sequence encodes CSARSLDRGDDYGYTF. The V and J genes are TRBV20-1 and TRBJ1-2, with 9 positions matching TRBD1. The V gene's germline CDR1 is DFQATT and CDR2 SNEGSKA (reference sequence). CDR3 length: 16 residues. V shed 2 bases and J 3 bases; nucleotides not matched to a gene: 10.

This clonotype came up many times. The V call is TRBV11-2, the J call TRBJ2-4, with TRBD2 as a possible D gene (7 bases). The germline gives CDR1 SGHAT, CDR2 FQNNGV. The V end lost 2 bases, the J end lost 1 base, and 15 bases lay between the germline ends. CDR3 length: 17 residues. The CDR3 reads CASSLPWGRGAKNIQYF. CDR3 DNA sequence: TGTGCCAGCAGCTTACCATGGGGGCGGGGGGCCAAAAACATTCAGTACTTC.

The chain uses TRBV28 and TRBJ1-1, with TRBD1 as a possible D gene (5 bases). The CDR3 contains 13 residues. The V gene's germline CDR1 is MDHEN and CDR2 SYDVKM. V lost 6 bases, J lost 5 bases, and 13 bases lay in between. This chain's CDR3 is CASSKDTLTEAFF. The CDR3, as DNA: TGTGCCAGCAGCAAGGACACGCTGACTGAAGCTTTCTTT.

This clonotype was recorded at least ten times. J is TRBJ2-1 and V is TRBV11-2, with D possibly TRBD1 on 5 matching bases. V was trimmed by 1 base and J by 7 bases, leaving 14 bases between them. CDR3 length equals 15 residues. Germline V gene data show CDR1 as SGHAT and CDR2 as FQNNGV. This chain's CDR3 is CASSLARGPLNEQFF. The CDR3 DNA reads as TGTGCCAGCAGCTTAGCTAGGGGCCCTCTAAATGAGCAGTTCTTC. The complete variable domain, with remaining parts taken from reference TRBV11-2 and TRBJ2-1, reads EAGVAQSPRYKIIEKRQSVAFWCNPISGHATLYWYQQILGQGPKLLIQFQNNGVVDDSQLPKDRFSAERLKGVDSTLKIQPAKLEDSAVYLCASSLARGPLNEQFFGPGTRLTVL.

About this clonotype: With a much larger clone just one base away, this may be a read error. V gene TRBV2 combines with J gene TRBJ2-3; a possible D gene is TRBD1 (6 bases). The V gene lost 2 bases and the J gene lost 0 bases, with 12 bases spanning the gap. Germline assignment: CDR1 SNHLY and CDR2 FYNNEI. The length of the CDR3 is 16 residues. This CDR3 reads CASSEMLRGSTDTQYF. The CDR3 bases are TGTGCCAGCAGTGAAATGCTCAGGGGAAGCACAGATACGCAGTATTTT.

This clonotype was seen ten or more times. The rearrangement links TRBV6-2 or TRBV6-3 to TRBJ2-3; 9 bases are a match to TRBD1. The CDR3 runs 16 residues. Germline V gene data show CDR1 as MNHEY and CDR2 as SVGEGT. The junction had 8 bases not matched to a gene; V was cut back by 5 bases and J by 2 bases. For the CDR3, the DNA is TGTGCCAGCAGTAGTGACAGGGGGTGGGACACAGATACGCAGTATTTT. Its protein product is CASSSDRGWDTDTQYF.

This clonotype was seen only a few times. This chain joins TRBV18 and TRBJ2-7; 10 bases fit TRBD2. The CDR3 covers 15 residues. Germline V gives CDR1 KGHSH, CDR2 LQKENI. The V gene end was trimmed by 3 bases and the J gene end by 2 bases; junction bases not matched to a gene: 4. The chain's CDR3 is CASSPGLAETYEQYF. DNA of the CDR3: TGTGCCAGCTCACCCGGACTAGCGGAGACCTACGAGCAGTACTTC.

The sample holds many counts of this clonotype. V and J are TRBV12-3 or TRBV12-4 and TRBJ1-2; tentative D call: TRBD1 (5 bases). The CDR3 has 14 amino acids. Deletions cut 3 bases from V and 5 bases from J, with 13 bases between. CDR3 DNA: TGTGCCAGCAGTTTCCGGGACGGATCATATGGCTACACCTTC. This encodes CASSFRDGSYGYTF.

In its sample, this clonotype was seen many times. The chain links TRBV19 to TRBJ2-2, with 7 bases fitting TRBD2. The junction had 12 bases not matched to a gene; V was cut back by 7 bases and J by 1 base. Germline assignment: CDR1 LNHDA and CDR2 SQIVND (reference sequence). This CDR3 has 17 amino acids. Written as DNA, the CDR3 is TGTGCCAGTATGCCGTGGGGAGGGAGCGGGAACACCGGGGAGCTGTTTTTT. It specifies CASMPWGGSGNTGELFF.

This clonotype came up many times. The chain employs TRBV29-1 and TRBJ2-7; 7 nucleotides line up with TRBD2. This CDR3 spans 16 amino acids. V trimming: 1 base; J trimming: 3 bases; junction bases outside the gene matches: 12. Germline-derived CDR1 and CDR2 are SQVTM and ANQGSEA. This CDR3 is CSVEVIRGDLRYEQYF. The DNA of the CDR3 is TGCAGCGTTGAAGTAATTCGGGGGGATCTGCGCTACGAGCAGTACTTC.

This clonotype was observed at least ten times. The genes are TRBV7-9 and TRBJ2-2; 9 nucleotides agree with TRBD1. This CDR3 comprises 15 residues. Germline CDR1 SEHNR, CDR2 FQNEAQ (reference sequence). Trimming at V came to 6 bases and at J to 2 bases, leaving 4 bases not matched to a gene. The DNA of the CDR3 is TGTGCCAGCAGAGGGACAGGGATTAACACCGGGGAGCTGTTTTTT. It encodes CASRGTGINTGELFF.

This clonotype was picked up many times. The chain couples TRBV9 to TRBJ1-5; 8 nucleotides match TRBD1. The CDR3 runs 14 residues. Germline CDR1 reads SGDLS; CDR2 reads YYNGEE. V lost 0 bases to trimming and J lost 8 bases; unmatched junction nucleotides: 4. The CDR3 protein is CASSVAGQGEPQHF. CDR3 bases: TGTGCCAGCAGCGTAGCTGGACAGGGAGAGCCCCAGCATTTT.

CDR3 amino acids: CASSYLASPGDTQYF. The CDR3 DNA sequence: TGTGCCAGCAGCTATCTAGCGTCCCCGGGGGATACGCAGTATTTT. The gene calls are TRBV7-2 and TRBJ2-3, with D possibly matching TRBD2 (6 bases). The V and J ends lost 4 bases and 6 bases respectively, with 17 bases between them. The CDR3 runs 15 residues. Germline V CDR1 and CDR2: SGHTA, FQGNSA.

This clonotype was counted at least ten times. V usage is TRBV12-3 or TRBV12-4 and J usage is TRBJ2-5; TRBD1 is a possible D gene (7 bases). The V end lost 7 bases, the J end lost 4 bases, and 16 bases lay between the germline ends. The CDR3 loop spans 14 amino acids. This CDR3 reads CASTEGGGSETQYF. The CDR3 DNA is TGTGCCAGCACCGAAGGAGGGGGCTCAGAGACCCAGTACTTC.

This chain links TRBV18 with TRBJ1-1; D is undetermined. The CDR3 spans 13 residues. Germline-derived CDR1 and CDR2 are KGHSH and LQKENI. V was shortened by 4 bases and J by 8 bases, with 14 bases between the two germline ends. CDR3 DNA sequence: TGTGCCAGCTCACAATTAGAAAATCTGGAAGCTTTCTTT. Protein sequence: CASSQLENLEAFF. Based on the CDR3 plus reference TRBV18 and TRBJ1-1, the full variable domain is NAGVMQNPRHLVRRRGQEARLRCSPMKGHSHVYWYRQLPEEGLKFMVYLQKENIIDESGMPKERFSAEFPKEGPSILRIQQVVRGDSAAYFCASSQLENLEAFFGQGTRLTVV.

This clonotype was seen ten or more times. The chain combines TRBV20-1 with TRBJ2-7, with D maybe TRBD1 (6 bases). Trimming took off 3 bases at V and 2 bases at J, with 14 bases between the two ends. Germline-derived CDR1 and CDR2 are DFQATT and SNEGSKA (reference sequence). The CDR3 contains 14 residues. The CDR3: CSASNGDTAYEQYF. Here the CDR3 DNA reads TGCAGTGCTAGTAATGGGGACACGGCCTACGAGCAGTACTTC.

This chain connects TRBV7-9 to TRBJ2-1; the match to TRBD2 covers 7 bases. Trimming cost V 5 bases and J 7 bases; bases outside gene matches: 17. Germline-derived CDR1 and CDR2 are SEHNR and FQNEAQ (reference sequence). CDR3 length equals 17 residues. The CDR3 protein is CASSLTGPSGGGNEQFF. In DNA, the CDR3 is TGTGCCAGCAGCCTAACGGGCCCTAGCGGTGGTGGGAATGAGCAGTTCTTC.

There are a few counts of this clonotype. The rearrangement joins TRBV29-1 to TRBJ2-2, with D perhaps matching TRBD1 (7 bases). V lost 4 bases and J 2 bases, leaving 14 bases between the germline ends. The germline V gene has CDR1 SQVTM and CDR2 ANQGSEA. The CDR3 runs to 15 residues. CDR3 bases: TGCAGCGTTGGGAGGGGGCAGTTTAACACCGGGGAGCTGTTTTTT. Amino acids: CSVGRGQFNTGELFF.

This clonotype was detected many times. The chain joins TRBV3-1 to TRBJ2-7, with D possibly TRBD2 on 5 matching bases. This CDR3 comprises 14 residues. Germline V gene sequence: CDR1 LGHDT, CDR2 YNNKEL (reference sequence). The ends were cut back, 4 bases at V and 3 bases at J, with 13 bases in the middle. The CDR3 sequence: CASSPRGLNYEQYF. The CDR3 DNA reads as TGTGCCAGCAGCCCCCGAGGACTCAACTACGAGCAGTACTTC.

This clonotype was detected many times. The gene calls are TRBV7-2 and TRBJ2-7, with D possibly matching TRBD1 (6 bases). Trimming took 1 base from V and 4 from J, leaving 11 bases between them. The germline V gene has CDR1 SGHTA and CDR2 FQGNSA. The CDR3 covers 14 residues. The CDR3 nucleotides are TGTGCCAGCAGCTTAGTCGAGACAGGTTACGAGCAGTACTTC. Amino acids: CASSLVETGYEQYF.

The V and J genes are TRBV7-2 and TRBJ1-3; D gene uncertain. Trimming removed 1 base at V and 1 base at J, with 8 bases between. The CDR3 contains 15 residues. CDR1 and CDR2 (germline): SGHTA, FQGNSA. Here the CDR3 DNA reads TGTGCCAGCAGCTTAGGCGGTGCATCTGGAAACACCATATATTTT. It yields the protein CASSLGGASGNTIYF.

CDR3 region: CASSQDGRGGPFPTNEKLFF. The CDR3 nucleotides are TGCGCCAGCAGCCAAGATGGAAGGGGGGGGCCGTTTCCAACTAATGAAAAACTGTTTTTT. The chain recombines TRBV4-1 with TRBJ1-4; weak D call: TRBD1 (6 bases). The CDR3 contains 20 residues. V lost 0 bases to trimming and J lost 0 bases, with 20 bases between them. Germline CDR1 reads MGHRA; CDR2 reads YSYEKL.

This clonotype was seen ten or more times. The gene calls are TRBV24-1 and TRBJ1-4; D is perhaps TRBD1 (6 bases). V was shortened by 9 bases and J by 10 bases, with 23 bases between the two germline ends. Per the germline V gene, CDR1 is KGHDR and CDR2 is SFDVKD. The CDR3 is 15 amino acids. The CDR3 region is CATSGAGSTEGKLFF. DNA of the CDR3: TGTGCCACCTCGGGGGCCGGCTCGACAGAAGGAAAACTGTTTTTT.

This chain uses TRBV27 with TRBJ2-7; 7 bases agree with TRBD1. Germline V lookup: CDR1 MNHEY, CDR2 SMNVEV (reference sequence). V was pared by 4 bases and J by 3 bases, with 6 bases of the junction left unmatched. The CDR3 is made up of 14 amino acids. The CDR3 DNA reads as TGTGCCAGCAGTTACTCGAGACAGGGCTACGAGCAGTACTTC. Its translation: CASSYSRQGYEQYF.

This clonotype was picked up many times. The chain carries TRBV27 and TRBJ1-4; D perhaps matches TRBD1 (6 bases). Germline V lookup: CDR1 MNHEY, CDR2 SMNVEV (reference sequence). V was shortened by 6 bases and J by 1 base, with 27 bases between the two germline ends. The CDR3 runs to 20 residues. In DNA, the CDR3 is TGTGCCAGCAGCCCCCGCCCCACAGGGACCTATAAGCAAACTAATGAAAAACTGTTTTTT. Translation gives CASSPRPTGTYKQTNEKLFF. Looking up the rest from reference TRBV27 and TRBJ1-4 gives the full variable domain: EAQVTQNPRYLITVTGKKLTVTCSQNMNHEYMSWYRQDPGLGLRQIYYSMNVEVTDKGDVPEGYKVSRKEKRNFPLILESPSPNQTSLYFCASSPRPTGTYKQTNEKLFFGSGTQLSVL.

This clonotype was recorded a few times. J is TRBJ2-6 and V is TRBV15, with TRBD2 matching 11 bases. This CDR3 is 19 amino acids long. J was trimmed by 2 bases and V by 4 bases; bases with no gene match: 10. The germline gives CDR1 LNHNV, CDR2 YYDKDF (reference sequence). CDR3 loop: CATSTDDRLAGPGANVLTF. CDR3 nucleotides: TGTGCCACCAGCACCGACGATCGACTAGCGGGACCTGGGGCCAACGTCCTGACTTTC.

This clonotype was counted many times. The chain employs TRBV28 and TRBJ1-2; no clear D gene. The CDR3 has 14 amino acids. Germline loops: CDR1 MDHEN, CDR2 SYDVKM. The germline V and J ends were trimmed by 7 bases and 6 bases, with 18 bases remaining between them. The CDR3, as DNA: TGTGCCAGCACCACCCTGGCGGGGTTTAATGGCTACACCTTC. Translated, it gives CASTTLAGFNGYTF.